The 19 T cell receptor beta chains presented below share a single source sample, sequenced in a study of CD8+ T cells in alopecia areata. Regarding treatment: oral pan-JAK inhibitor, 5-10 mg twice daily. Isolated RNA was reverse transcribed into cDNA used as the sequencing template. TCRdb's copy holds only in-frame clones and misses some; the assay was immunoSEQ multiplex PCR. The sample consists of 210,000 or so clones, more than 55% of them appearing once. The sample was CD4+ T cells sorted from blood, taken at week 44, from a patient treated with tofacitinib. The receptor set was obtained from a human donor with alopecia areata.

This chain joins TRBV7-2 and TRBJ2-1, with a possible D match to TRBD1 (6 bases). This CDR3 is built from 14 residues. Deletions cut 2 bases from V and 5 bases from J, with 10 bases between. CDR1 SGHTA and CDR2 FQGNSA come from the germline V gene. For the CDR3, the DNA is TGTGCCAGCAGCTTACAGGGGCTTCACAATGAGCAGTTCTTC. This encodes CASSLQGLHNEQFF.

This rearrangement joins TRBV30 to TRBJ1-4; possibly TRBD1 for D (5 bases). Germline V gene sequence: CDR1 GTSNPN, CDR2 SVGIG (reference sequence). V was trimmed by 1 base and J by 6 bases, leaving 12 bases between them. The CDR3 consists of 14 residues. CDR3 amino acids: CAWSGGGEYEKLFF. The CDR3 nucleotides are TGTGCCTGGAGTGGCGGAGGGGAATATGAAAAACTGTTTTTT. The variable domain in full, completed from reference TRBV30 and TRBJ1-4, reads SQTIHQWPATLVQPVGSPLSLECTVEGTSNPNLYWYRQAAGRGLQLLFYSVGIGQISSEVPQNLSASRPQDRQFILSSKKLLLSDSGFYLCAWSGGGEYEKLFFGSGTQLSVL.

This clone was counted a few times. The rearrangement uses TRBV5-6 and TRBJ2-1; D is uncertain. CDR3 length: 11 residues. The V end lost 3 bases, the J end lost 4 bases, and 2 bases lay between the germline ends. CDR1 and CDR2 from the germline V gene are SGHDT and YYEEEE. Written as DNA, the CDR3 is TGTGCCAGCAGCTGGTACAATGAGCAGTTCTTC. Its protein is CASSWYNEQFF.

CDR3 sequence: CASSEEFWAPGGSGYTF. The DNA for the CDR3 is TGTGCCAGCAGCGAAGAGTTTTGGGCCCCCGGTGGAAGTGGCTACACCTTC. The chain is built from TRBV9 and TRBJ1-2; no reliable D call. The germline gives CDR1 SGDLS, CDR2 YYNGEE. The V and J ends lost 3 bases and 7 bases respectively, with 25 bases between them. The CDR3 has 17 amino acids.

This rearrangement joins TRBV5-1 to TRBJ2-7, with a possible D match to TRBD1 (6 bases). In germline, CDR1 is SGHRS, CDR2 YFSETQ. The CDR3 runs to 12 residues. The V end lost 4 bases, the J end lost 6 bases, and 11 bases lay between the germline ends. In nucleotides, the CDR3 is TGCGCCAGCAGCGTGCAGGGGTTCGAGCAGTACTTC. Its protein product is CASSVQGFEQYF.

The chain couples TRBV27 to TRBJ2-7, with 7 bases lining up with TRBD1. The CDR3 length is 16 residues. The ends lost 5 bases at V and 0 bases at J; junction bases unmatched: 10. Germline CDR1 and CDR2: MNHEY and SMNVEV (reference sequence). CDR3 bases: TGTGCCAGCAGTACTCGGGACAGCCCATCCTCCTACGAGCAGTACTTC. It encodes CASSTRDSPSSYEQYF.

In nucleotides, the CDR3 is TGTGCCAGCAGCCTCGGGACTAGCGGGCCAACAGATACGCAGTATTTT. The encoded protein is CASSLGTSGPTDTQYF. V gene TRBV7-8 combines with J gene TRBJ2-3; TRBD2 agrees at 12 bases. This CDR3 is built from 16 residues. Germline loops: CDR1 SGHVS, CDR2 FQNEAQ. V was clipped by 5 bases and J by 3 bases; unmatched bases: 6. Full variable domain (rest looked up from reference TRBV7-8 and TRBJ2-3): GAGVSQSPRYKVAKRGQDVALRCDPISGHVSLFWYQQALGQGPEFLTYFQNEAQLDKSGLPSDRFFAERPEGSVSTLKIQRTQQEDSAVYLCASSLGTSGPTDTQYFGPGTRLTVL.

The rearrangement uses TRBV29-1 and TRBJ1-5, with 7 bases identical to TRBD1. CDR1 is SQVTM, CDR2 ANQGSEA, per germline. The CDR3 is 12 residues long. After removal of 6 bases from V and 6 bases from J, the junction contained 5 bases not matched to a gene. CDR3 amino acids: CSVSSGGQPQHF. As DNA, the CDR3 is TGCAGCGTGTCTTCAGGGGGTCAGCCCCAGCATTTT.

The chain joins TRBV9 to TRBJ1-1; D may be TRBD1 (5 bases). CDR1 and CDR2 (germline): SGDLS, YYNGEE. V was clipped by 2 bases and J by 4 bases, with 12 bases between them. The CDR3 extends over 14 amino acids. The CDR3 sequence: CASSVDSLVTEAFF. CDR3 coding DNA: TGTGCCAGCAGCGTCGACAGCTTAGTCACTGAAGCTTTCTTT.

This chain links TRBV29-1 with TRBJ1-1; the D is unclear. The ends were cut back, 4 bases at V and 3 bases at J, with 12 bases in the middle. The CDR3 runs to 13 residues. The germline V gene encodes CDR1 SQVTM and CDR2 ANQGSEA. CDR3 region: CSVAQTGDTEAFF. DNA of the CDR3: TGCAGCGTTGCCCAAACTGGGGACACTGAAGCTTTCTTT. Full variable domain (rest looked up from reference TRBV29-1 and TRBJ1-1): SAVISQKPSRDICQRGTSLTIQCQVDSQVTMMFWYRQQPGQSLTLIATANQGSEATYESGFVIDKFPISRPNLTFSTLTVSNMSPEDSSIYLCSVAQTGDTEAFFGQGTRLTVV.

The rearrangement joins TRBV5-1 to TRBJ2-3; perhaps D is TRBD1 or TRBD2 (5 bases each). CDR1 is SGHRS and CDR2 is YFSETQ in the germline V gene. The CDR3 totals 15 residues. V shed 3 bases and J shed 3 bases, with 14 bases lying between them. The CDR3 coding sequence is TGCGCCAGCAGCTCGGGACGGTATGCGACAGATACGCAGTATTTT. Its protein product is CASSSGRYATDTQYF.

This chain connects TRBV29-1 to TRBJ2-3, with TRBD1 identical over 9 bases. Germline V gene sequence: CDR1 SQVTM, CDR2 ANQGSEA. The length of the CDR3 is 18 residues. With 4 bases clipped from V and 6 bases from J, the junction kept 20 bases outside the gene matches. CDR3 loop: CSVGSYPGQGSFSDTQYF. The CDR3 nucleotides are TGCAGCGTTGGATCCTACCCGGGACAGGGATCTTTTTCCGATACGCAGTATTTT.

This sequence joins TRBV2 and TRBJ2-2, with D uncertain. CDR1 is SNHLY, CDR2 FYNNEI, per germline. The CDR3 loop spans 14 amino acids. With 7 bases removed from V and 4 bases from J, the gap between germline ends came to 13 bases. The CDR3 reads CASTSSSPTGELFF. Written as DNA, the CDR3 is TGTGCCAGCACGAGCTCGTCGCCCACCGGGGAGCTGTTTTTT.

This clone appeared once. CDR3 nucleotides: TGTGCCTGGAGTCGAGGGGAGGCCTACGAGCAGTACTTC. Residues: CAWSRGEAYEQYF. The V call is TRBV30, the J call TRBJ2-7, with D maybe TRBD2 (6 bases). The germline V gene has CDR1 GTSNPN and CDR2 SVGIG (reference sequence). The CDR3 consists of 13 residues. The V and J ends lost 2 bases and 2 bases respectively, with 10 bases between them.

The J gene is TRBJ2-3, the V gene TRBV29-1; D unclear. The germline CDR1 and CDR2 sequences are SQVTM and ANQGSEA. The V and J ends lost 7 bases and 5 bases respectively, with 7 bases between them. The CDR3 is made up of 10 amino acids. The CDR3 coding sequence is TGCAGCGCGTATGTAGATACGCAGTATTTT. Encoded protein: CSAYVDTQYF.

This sequence joins TRBV5-1 and TRBJ2-3; D unclear. Looked up from germline, CDR1 is SGHRS and CDR2 is YFSETQ. Trimming shortened V by 4 bases and J by 5 bases, and 11 bases separated the two germline ends. The CDR3 sequence is 13 residues long. The CDR3 coding sequence is TGCGCCAGCAGCACCCGCTCCGGAGATACGCAGTATTTT. Translated: CASSTRSGDTQYF.

The chain employs TRBV29-1 and TRBJ2-3, with D unresolved. CDR3 size: 12 residues. V lost 7 bases to trimming and J lost 3 bases, with 11 bases between them. Germline V gene lookup returns CDR1 SQVTM and CDR2 ANQGSEA. The CDR3 sequence: CSAKDATDTQYF. The CDR3, as DNA: TGCAGCGCGAAGGATGCGACAGATACGCAGTATTTT.

This chain connects TRBV4-3 to TRBJ1-2; D unresolved. V was cut by 4 bases and J by 6 bases, with 9 bases left in between. Per the germline V gene, CDR1 is LGHNA and CDR2 is YSLEER. The CDR3 runs to 12 residues. CDR3 coding DNA: TGCGCCAGCAGCCCCTGGTTCGATGGCTACACCTTC. As protein: CASSPWFDGYTF.

This sequence joins TRBV18 and TRBJ2-2, with no clear D. V gave up 3 bases and J gave up 4 bases, with 15 bases separating them. CDR1 and CDR2 from the germline V gene are KGHSH and LQKENI. CDR3 size: 16 residues. The CDR3 DNA sequence: TGTGCCAGCTCACCTCAAGATCGGTCGGGCACCGGGGAGCTGTTTTTT. As protein: CASSPQDRSGTGELFF.